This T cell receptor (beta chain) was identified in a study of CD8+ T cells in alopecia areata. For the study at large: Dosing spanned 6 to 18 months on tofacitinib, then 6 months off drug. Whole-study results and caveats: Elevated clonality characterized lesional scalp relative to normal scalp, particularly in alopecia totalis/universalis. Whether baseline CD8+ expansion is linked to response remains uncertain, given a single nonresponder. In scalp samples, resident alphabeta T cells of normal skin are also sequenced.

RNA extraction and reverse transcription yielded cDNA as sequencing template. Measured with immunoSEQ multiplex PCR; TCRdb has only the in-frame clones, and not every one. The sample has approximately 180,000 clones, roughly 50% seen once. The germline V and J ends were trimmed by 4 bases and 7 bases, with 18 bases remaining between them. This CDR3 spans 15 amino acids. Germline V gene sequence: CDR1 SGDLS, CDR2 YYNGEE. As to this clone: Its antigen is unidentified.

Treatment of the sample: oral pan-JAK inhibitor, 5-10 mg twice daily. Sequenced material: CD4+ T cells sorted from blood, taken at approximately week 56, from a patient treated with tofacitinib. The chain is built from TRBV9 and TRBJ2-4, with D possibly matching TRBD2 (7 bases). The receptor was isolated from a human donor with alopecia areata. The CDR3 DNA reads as TGTGCCAGCAGCTACAGGGCGGGGGCAGGGAACATTCAGTACTTC. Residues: CASSYRAGAGNIQYF.